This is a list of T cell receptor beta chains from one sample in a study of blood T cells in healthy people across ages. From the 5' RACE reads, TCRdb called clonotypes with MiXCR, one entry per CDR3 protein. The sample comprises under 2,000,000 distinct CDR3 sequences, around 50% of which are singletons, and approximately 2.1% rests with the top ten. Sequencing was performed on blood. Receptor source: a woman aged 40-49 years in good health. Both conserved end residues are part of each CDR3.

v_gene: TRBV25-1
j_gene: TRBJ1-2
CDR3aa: CASSRGGYNYGYTF

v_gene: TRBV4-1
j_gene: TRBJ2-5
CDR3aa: CASSQAPGRQETQYF

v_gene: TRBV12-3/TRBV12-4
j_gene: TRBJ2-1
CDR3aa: CASSRSTEKQFF

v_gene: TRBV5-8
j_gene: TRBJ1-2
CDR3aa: CASTGFPAAAYGYTF

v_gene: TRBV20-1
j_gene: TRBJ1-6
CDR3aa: CSVGDNANSPLHF

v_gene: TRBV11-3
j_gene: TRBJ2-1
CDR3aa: CASSLRQGAFNEQFF

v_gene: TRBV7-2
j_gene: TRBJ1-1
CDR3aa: CASSLRGGSSNTEAFF

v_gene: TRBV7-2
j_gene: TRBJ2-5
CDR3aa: CASRPTSLSYSYNEQYF

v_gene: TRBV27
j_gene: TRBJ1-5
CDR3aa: CASSTDKGTQPQHF

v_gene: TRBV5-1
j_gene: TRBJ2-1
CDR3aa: CAGSFGDRHNEQFF

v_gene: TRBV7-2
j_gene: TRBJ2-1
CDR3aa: CASSPTLAGVINEQFF

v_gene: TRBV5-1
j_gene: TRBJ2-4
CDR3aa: CASSPRVGQNIQYF

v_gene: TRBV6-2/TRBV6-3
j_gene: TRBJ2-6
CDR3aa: CASRGQPANVLTF

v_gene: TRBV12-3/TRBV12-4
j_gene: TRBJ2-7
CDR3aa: CASSWDNGSGSYEQYF

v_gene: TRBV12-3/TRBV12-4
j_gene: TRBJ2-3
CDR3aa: CASSLGLAGVHLRTDTQYF

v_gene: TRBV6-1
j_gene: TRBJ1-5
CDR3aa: CASSSRSGLNQPQHF

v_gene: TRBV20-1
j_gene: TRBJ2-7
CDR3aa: CSARKTVSYEQYF

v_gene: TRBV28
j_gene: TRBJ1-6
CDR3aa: CASAGGPRDSPLHF

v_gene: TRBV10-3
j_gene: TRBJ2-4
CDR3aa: CAISDRAAKNIQYF

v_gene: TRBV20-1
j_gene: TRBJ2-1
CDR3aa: CSAPLAGGSDEQFF

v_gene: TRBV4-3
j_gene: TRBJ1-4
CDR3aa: CASSQEAGRGEKLFF

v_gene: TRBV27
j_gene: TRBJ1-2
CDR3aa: CASSSGTNSNYGYTF

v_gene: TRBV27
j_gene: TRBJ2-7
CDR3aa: CASNPGTGIYEQYF

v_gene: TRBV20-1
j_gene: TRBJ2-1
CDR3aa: CRSGGDLNEQFF

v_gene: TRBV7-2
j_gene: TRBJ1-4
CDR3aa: CASSQDSSNEKLFF

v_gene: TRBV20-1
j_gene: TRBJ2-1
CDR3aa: CSASGGAGDEQFF

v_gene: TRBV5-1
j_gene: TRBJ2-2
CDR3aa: CASSLGTTDTGELFF

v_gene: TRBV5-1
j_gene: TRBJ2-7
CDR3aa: CASSLDGQGYGYEQYF

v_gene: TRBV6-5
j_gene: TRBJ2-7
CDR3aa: CASSKIAGGSYEQYF

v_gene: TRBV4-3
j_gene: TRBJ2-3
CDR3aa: CASSKLLAGSTDTQYF

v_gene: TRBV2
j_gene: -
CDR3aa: CASSGPGEGEQYF

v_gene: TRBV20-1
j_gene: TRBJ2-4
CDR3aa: CSASRYSELNIQYF

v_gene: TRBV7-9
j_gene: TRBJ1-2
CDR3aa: CASSSTDGYTF

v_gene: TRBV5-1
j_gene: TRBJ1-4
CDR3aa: CASSTGQGREKLFF

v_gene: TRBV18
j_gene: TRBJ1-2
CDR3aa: CASSPTEQGDGYTF

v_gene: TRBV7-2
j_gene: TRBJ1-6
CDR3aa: CASSPGRVSNSPLHF

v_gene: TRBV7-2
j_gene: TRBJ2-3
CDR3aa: CASSLASGGKDTQYF

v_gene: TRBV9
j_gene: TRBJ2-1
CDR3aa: CTSSFSGYNEQFF

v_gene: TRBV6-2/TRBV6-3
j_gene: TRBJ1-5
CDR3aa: CASSFRTGAIQPQHF

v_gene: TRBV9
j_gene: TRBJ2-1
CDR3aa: CASSAGAGGYNEQFF

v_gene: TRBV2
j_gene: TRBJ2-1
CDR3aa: CASSDPPRGSHNEQFF

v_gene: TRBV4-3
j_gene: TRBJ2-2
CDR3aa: CASSQVATGSGELFF

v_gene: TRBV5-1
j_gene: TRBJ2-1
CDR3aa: CASSLRRNEQFF

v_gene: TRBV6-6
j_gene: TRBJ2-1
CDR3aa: CASSDESGIYEQFF

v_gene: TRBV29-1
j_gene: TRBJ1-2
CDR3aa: CSARQGSIYGYTF

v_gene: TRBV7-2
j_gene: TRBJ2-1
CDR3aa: CASSLGLTSGRNEQFF

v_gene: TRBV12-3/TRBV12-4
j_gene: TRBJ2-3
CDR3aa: CASSSDRLAGLTDTQYF

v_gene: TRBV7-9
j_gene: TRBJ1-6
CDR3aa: CASSLGGGVRPNSPLHF

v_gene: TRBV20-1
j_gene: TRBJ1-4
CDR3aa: CSAPRQIGGEKLFF

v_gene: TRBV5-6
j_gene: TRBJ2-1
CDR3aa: CASSLGQGVSSYNEQFF

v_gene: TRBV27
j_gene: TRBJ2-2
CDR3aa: CASSFPSGELFF

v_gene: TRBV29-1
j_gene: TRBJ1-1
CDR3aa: CSTSGSLNTEAFF

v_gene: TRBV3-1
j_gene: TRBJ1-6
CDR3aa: CASSQADRGNSPLHF

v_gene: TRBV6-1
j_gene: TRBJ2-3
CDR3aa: CASSEDRTDTQYF

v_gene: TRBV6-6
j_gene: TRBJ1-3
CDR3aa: CASSGQASSGNTIYF

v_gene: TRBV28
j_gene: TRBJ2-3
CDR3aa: CATGTTTPDTQYF

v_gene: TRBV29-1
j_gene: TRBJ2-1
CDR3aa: CSARDRGNYNEQFF

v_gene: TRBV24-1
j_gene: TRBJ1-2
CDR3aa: CATRDSNYYGYTF

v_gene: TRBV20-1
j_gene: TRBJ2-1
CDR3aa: CSASEGTGKPSYNEQFF